This T cell receptor (beta chain) originates from a study of shared clonotypes between healthy human individuals. Study conclusions and caveats: Clonotypes not shared had lower generation probabilities than those common to all four donors.

This CDR3 spans 12 amino acids. Trimming removed 0 bases at V and 5 bases at J, with 7 bases between. Germline-derived CDR1 and CDR2 are GTSNPN and SVGIG (reference sequence). CD4+ cells yielded CD45RA+ naive and CD45RA-negative memory subsets. Assay: immunoSEQ multiplex PCR; the TCRdb copy retains only in-frame clones and omits some. The sample yields about 1.1 million clones, about 84% seen once. In regard to this clone: Its target is unknown. This sample includes further DNA sequences coding for the same CDR3.

The sequence was obtained from a young man in good health. Some clones in this sample may be carry-over from other donors' samples. The chain recombines TRBV30 with TRBJ2-5; D is unclear. The specimen sequenced was memory CD4+ T cells from PBMCs. The subset denotes: CD45RA-negative fraction. As DNA, the CDR3 is TGTGCCTGGAGTGTACGTCCGGAGACCCAGTACTTC. It yields the protein CAWSVRPETQYF.